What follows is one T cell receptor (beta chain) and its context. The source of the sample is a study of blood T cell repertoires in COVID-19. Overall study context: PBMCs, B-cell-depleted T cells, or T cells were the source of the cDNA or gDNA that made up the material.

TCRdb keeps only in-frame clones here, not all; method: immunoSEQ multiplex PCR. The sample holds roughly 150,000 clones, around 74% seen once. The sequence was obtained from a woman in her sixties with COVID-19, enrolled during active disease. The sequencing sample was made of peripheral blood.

The chain's CDR3 is CSARAVAGGSNQPQHF. As DNA, the CDR3 is TGCAGTGCTCGTGCAGTGGCAGGGGGGAGCAATCAGCCCCAGCATTTT. The V call is TRBV20-1, the J call TRBJ1-5, with 7 bases matching TRBD1. The CDR3 totals 16 residues. In germline, CDR1 is DFQATT, CDR2 SNEGSKA (reference sequence). V lost 5 bases and J lost 1; bases outside the gene matches: 11.